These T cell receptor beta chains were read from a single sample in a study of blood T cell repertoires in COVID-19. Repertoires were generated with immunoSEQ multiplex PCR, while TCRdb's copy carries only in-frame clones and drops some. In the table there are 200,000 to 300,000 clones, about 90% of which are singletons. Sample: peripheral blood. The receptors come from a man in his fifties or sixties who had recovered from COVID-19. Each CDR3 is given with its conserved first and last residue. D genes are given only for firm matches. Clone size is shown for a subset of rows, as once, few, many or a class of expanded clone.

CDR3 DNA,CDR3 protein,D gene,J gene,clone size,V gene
TGTGCCAGTAGTATGCAGGGGGCGCGGGGGCAGCCCCAGCATTTT,CASSMQGARGQPQHF,TRBD1,TRBJ1-5,NA,TRBV19
TGTGCCAGCGGGCATCAGCCCCAGCATTTT,CASGHQPQHF,NA,TRBJ1-5,NA,TRBV6-5
TGTGCCAGCAGAACTGGGGGGACTGTGTATGGCTACACCTTC,CASRTGGTVYGYTF,NA,TRBJ1-2,NA,TRBV28
TGCGCCAGCAGCTCGGGTGGTTCCAGCACCGGGGAGCTGTTTTTT,CASSSGGSSTGELFF,NA,TRBJ2-2,once,TRBV5-1
TGTGCCAGCAGTGAAGCCGCTTTCACGACAGGGGGAAACACCATATATTTT,CASSEAAFTTGGNTIYF,TRBD1,TRBJ1-3,NA,TRBV6-1
TGTGCCAGCAGACCTGGGGAGGCGCCTGGAAACACCATATATTTT,CASRPGEAPGNTIYF,NA,TRBJ1-3,NA,TRBV27
TGTGCCAGTAGTATTTCGACAGGGGCACAGAATTCACCCCTCCACTTT,CASSISTGAQNSPLHF,TRBD1,TRBJ1-6,NA,TRBV19
TGCAGTGCTCAGGTCACAGATACGCAGTATTTT,CSAQVTDTQYF,NA,TRBJ2-3,NA,TRBV20-1
TGTGCCAGTAGTATAGTCCACAGAGCCTACGAGCAGTACTTC,CASSIVHRAYEQYF,NA,TRBJ2-7,NA,TRBV19
TGTGCTAGCGGTCACGGCGGTTCCGTGGAGCAGTACTTC,CASGHGGSVEQYF,NA,TRBJ2-7,NA,TRBV12-5
TGTGCCAGTAGTATGGGCAGTCAGTTCTCTGGAAACACCATATATTTT,CASSMGSQFSGNTIYF,NA,TRBJ1-3,NA,TRBV19
TGTGCCAGCAGCTTAGGACACTCTGGGGCCAACGTCCTGACTTTC,CASSLGHSGANVLTF,NA,TRBJ2-6,NA,TRBV7-8
TGTGCCAGCAGCTTAAGCAGGGCCAATGAGCAGTTCTTC,CASSLSRANEQFF,NA,TRBJ2-1,NA,TRBV11-2
TGCGCCAGCAGCGAACTAGCGGGGGGGGATTCCCAGTACTTC,CASSELAGGDSQYF,TRBD2,TRBJ2-5,NA,TRBV5-1
TGTGCCAGCAGCCGAGGGTTTAGGGCTTTCTTT,CASSRGFRAFF,NA,TRBJ1-1,NA,TRBV6-5
TGTGCCATCAGTCGGGTTGGGGCCAACGTCCTGACTTTC,CAISRVGANVLTF,NA,TRBJ2-6,NA,TRBV10-3
TGTGCCAGCAGTCGTGGTGCAGGGAACACCGGGGAGCTGTTTTTT,CASSRGAGNTGELFF,NA,TRBJ2-2,NA,TRBV7-7
TGTGCCAGTACTGAGACAGGGGGACCTGGAAACACCATATATTTT,CASTETGGPGNTIYF,TRBD1,TRBJ1-3,NA,TRBV19
TGTGCCAGCATCCCTGCGAGGGGGAAGTCCTACGAGCAGTACTTC,CASIPARGKSYEQYF,NA,TRBJ2-7,NA,TRBV6-2/TRBV6-3
TGTGCCAGTAGCTTCCGGGACAGGGATCACAATGAGCAGTTCTTC,CASSFRDRDHNEQFF,TRBD1,TRBJ2-1,NA,TRBV19
TGTGCCAGCAGTCGGACAGGGAACACTGAAGCTTTCTTT,CASSRTGNTEAFF,TRBD1,TRBJ1-1,many,TRBV2
TGCGCCAGCACCGCGGAATTACAGGGAAACTATGGCTACACCTTC,CASTAELQGNYGYTF,NA,TRBJ1-2,NA,TRBV10-2
TGCGCCAGCAGCCGGGAGGGGACAGGGCGCACAGATACGCAGTATTTT,CASSREGTGRTDTQYF,NA,TRBJ2-3,NA,TRBV5-1
TGTGCCACCAGTGATCGGGACAGGAATCAGCCCCAGCATTTT,CATSDRDRNQPQHF,TRBD1,TRBJ1-5,NA,TRBV24-1
TGTGCCAGCAGTGCCCGCAGCGGGGGGGCAAATGAGCAGTTCTTC,CASSARSGGANEQFF,TRBD2,TRBJ2-1,NA,TRBV2
TGTGCCAGTTCCCCGGGACTAGCGACCGGGGAGCTGTTTTTT,CASSPGLATGELFF,TRBD2,TRBJ2-2,NA,TRBV6-6
TGCAGTGCTAGAGATCATGAGACCCAGTACTTC,CSARDHETQYF,NA,TRBJ2-5,NA,TRBV20-1
TGCGCCAGCAGCCTCCGACAGGGTAATGAAAAACTGTTTTTT,CASSLRQGNEKLFF,TRBD1,TRBJ1-4,NA,TRBV5-1
TGCGCCAGCAGCACCCGGGTTTCGAACACTGAAGCTTTCTTT,CASSTRVSNTEAFF,NA,TRBJ1-1,NA,TRBV5-1
TGTGCCAGCAGTTTAAGCAGGGGTCATAGCACTGAAGCTTTCTTT,CASSLSRGHSTEAFF,NA,TRBJ1-1,NA,TRBV27
TGTGCCAGCAGTTACCCGGGGTCCCACACCATATATTTT,CASSYPGSHTIYF,NA,TRBJ1-3,NA,TRBV6-5
TGTGCCAGCAGTCGGGGACAGGGCGAAAAACTGTTTTTT,CASSRGQGEKLFF,TRBD1,TRBJ1-4,few,TRBV7-9
TGTGCCAGCAGCCCTGCCAAGACTAGCGGGGGCCTCCGAGAGACCCAGTACTTC,CASSPAKTSGGLRETQYF,TRBD2,TRBJ2-5,NA,TRBV6-2/TRBV6-3
TGTGCCAGCAGCGCCGGGTCCCAAGAGACCCAGTACTTC,CASSAGSQETQYF,NA,TRBJ2-5,NA,TRBV5-4
TGTGCCAGCAGCTCAGGACAGGCGCTTACCGGGGAGCTGTTTTTT,CASSSGQALTGELFF,TRBD1,TRBJ2-2,NA,TRBV11-3
TGTGCCAGCAGCAAAGAGAGACCTAACAGGGCCTTACCTGGAAACACCATATATTTT,CASSKERPNRALPGNTIYF,NA,TRBJ1-3,once,TRBV21-1
TGCGCCAGCAGTTCCCCAGGGACAGGCTCCTACGAGCAGTACTTC,CASSSPGTGSYEQYF,TRBD1,TRBJ2-7,NA,TRBV10-2
TGTGCCTGGAGTGTAAGCCGGACAGGGGGCGATTCACCCCTCCACTTT,CAWSVSRTGGDSPLHF,TRBD1,TRBJ1-6,NA,TRBV30
TGTGCCAGCAGCCCGAGGGACCCAAATAGCGGCACCGGGGAGCTGTTTTTT,CASSPRDPNSGTGELFF,NA,TRBJ2-2,NA,TRBV7-8
TGTGCCAGCAGCCGGGACAGAGCAGATACGCAGTATTTT,CASSRDRADTQYF,TRBD1,TRBJ2-3,NA,TRBV6-5
TGTGCCAGCAGCTCTCATCTCGACAGGGGGGGAACCGGGGAGCTGTTTTTT,CASSSHLDRGGTGELFF,TRBD1,TRBJ2-2,NA,TRBV11-3
TGTGCCTGGAGCCCTGGGACTAGCGGGGAGTTCTCCTACAATGAGCAGTTCTTC,CAWSPGTSGEFSYNEQFF,TRBD2,TRBJ2-1,NA,TRBV30
TGTGCCAGCAGCCCCGGGGGGTCTGCCGAGCAGTACTTC,CASSPGGSAEQYF,TRBD2,TRBJ2-7,NA,TRBV5-6
TGTGCTAGTGGTCCAAGGACAGGGTTAAACACCGGGGAGCTGTTTTTT,CASGPRTGLNTGELFF,TRBD1,TRBJ2-2,NA,TRBV12-5
TGTGCCAGCAGCCTGCAGGGGACAGATAATTCACCCCTCCACTTT,CASSLQGTDNSPLHF,TRBD1,TRBJ1-6,few,TRBV6-6
TGTGCCAGCAGCCAAGCAGGGTATAATCAGCCCCAGCATTTT,CASSQAGYNQPQHF,NA,TRBJ1-5,NA,TRBV14
TGTGCTAGTGCGGCCGACCGAACTATCTATGGCTACACCTTC,CASAADRTIYGYTF,NA,TRBJ1-2,NA,TRBV12-5
TGTGCCAGCAGTCAGGGATCTGCCTATGGCTACACCTTC,CASSQGSAYGYTF,NA,TRBJ1-2,NA,TRBV12-3/TRBV12-4
TGTGCCTGGACCCCTCTAGACAGGGGTGCTGTTGGCACTGAAGCTTTCTTT,CAWTPLDRGAVGTEAFF,TRBD1,TRBJ1-1,NA,TRBV30
TGCGCCAGCAGCCAAATCACCAGCGGGGAACCCAATCAGCCCCAGCATTTT,CASSQITSGEPNQPQHF,NA,TRBJ1-5,NA,TRBV4-1
TGTGCCAGCAGCCTATATCTGGGGGGTTACAATGAGCAGTTCTTC,CASSLYLGGYNEQFF,NA,TRBJ2-1,NA,TRBV6-4